The entry below describes one T cell receptor (beta chain). No antigen is known for it. The input lacks base qualities; no much larger clone sits a single base away. This sample stems from a study of T cell responses to AZD1222 COVID-19 vaccine (dated by TCRdb to about 2021). For context, the study as a whole: AZD1222 recipients with second doses at about 4 weeks or about 12 weeks were pooled, because spike-specific TCR depth and breadth did not differ between schedules. TCR sequencing covered 233 trial participants: roughly 200 given two doses of AZD1222 and about 26 given two doses of MenACWY control vaccine. Trial participants were enrolled into age subgroups of 18-55, 56-69 and 70-plus years, which contained about 150, 28 and 57 TCR-sequenced participants, respectively.

Results the study describes overall, beyond this receptor: Spike-specific TCR breadth and depth rose significantly after two AZD1222 doses compared with day 0 and with MenACWY recipients. Participants were mostly white British, with more females than males. The authors suggested clonal diversity may have been underestimated. The 56-69-year group was small, and its depth increase did not reach significance, likely because of low power. Because no samples from the day 14 peak response were available, repertoires could be characterized only after the peak T cell response. Epitopes outside the regions mutated in the B.1.351 and B.1.1.7 variants were reportedly recognized by nearly half of the unique spike-specific TCRs. The vaccine-associated CD4 TCRs covered the entire spike protein, and the dominant responses fell in regions 160-218 and 743-854. Conclusions about previously exposed vaccinees were limited because only six or seven AZD1222 recipients were SARS-CoV-2 seropositive at baseline.

CDR1 and CDR2 (KGHSH, LQKENI) derive from the germline V gene. Reading from cysteine to phenylalanine, the CDR3 counts 13 amino acids. CDR3 DNA is the only sequence kept; it has 39 bases, read in frame from the first base. The junction carries 6 bases between V and J, which are trimmed by 3 bases and 3 bases respectively. This specimen's time point label, interpreted: baseline before first vaccination. Samples from vaccinated people were obtained from the UK trials COV001 and COV002, which included a single-blind randomized controlled phase 2/3 trial of AZD1222 (ChAdOx1 nCoV-19) in healthy adults. For TCRbeta chain sequencing, PBMC samples were collected from trial participants at day 0 and at day 28 after the second dose. The CDR3 regions of human TCRbeta chains were analyzed by immunosequencing. In the original analysis: TCRs in the repertoires were matched against a reference library of SARS-CoV-2-specific TCRs that had been generated with the MIRA antigen-specificity platform. Breadth was defined as the fraction of unique TCRs that were SARS-CoV-2-associated. Depth was defined as the fraction of total T cells that were SARS-CoV-2-associated. Using the MIRA data, each spike-specific TCR was mapped to the spike region that the TCR reacts to and placed in a CD4 or CD8 class. Log10-transformed breadth and depth values were compared by one-way ANOVA with Sidak's multiple comparisons tests. Sourced from immuneACCESS, this table was stored by TCRdb with only in-frame sequences that have V and J called. A share of the clones is absent; for the studies checked, an unresolved V gene accounts for under half, and the remainder has no known explanation. D and trimming come from the DNA, and the V and J calls and clone size come from that table. In this sample the table shows 75,000 to 100,000 clones, under 90% of which occur a single time. The top ten hold about 25% of the sample.

Here the sequenced sample was peripheral blood, taken on day 0 of AZD1222 vaccination. The sequence was obtained from an adult in good health. The V gene is TRBV18 and the J gene is TRBJ1-5; the D gene remains uncertain. The DNA reads as follows: TGTGCCAGCTCACCGGTAGACAATCAGCCCCAGCATTTT. Translated, this gives CASSPVDNQPQHF. The reference TRBV18 and TRBJ1-5 proteins fill in what lies around the CDR3, so the full variable domain reads NAGVMQNPRHLVRRRGQEARLRCSPMKGHSHVYWYRQLPEEGLKFMVYLQKENIIDESGMPKERFSAEFPKEGPSILRIQQVVRGDSAAYFCASSPVDNQPQHFGDGTRLSIL.